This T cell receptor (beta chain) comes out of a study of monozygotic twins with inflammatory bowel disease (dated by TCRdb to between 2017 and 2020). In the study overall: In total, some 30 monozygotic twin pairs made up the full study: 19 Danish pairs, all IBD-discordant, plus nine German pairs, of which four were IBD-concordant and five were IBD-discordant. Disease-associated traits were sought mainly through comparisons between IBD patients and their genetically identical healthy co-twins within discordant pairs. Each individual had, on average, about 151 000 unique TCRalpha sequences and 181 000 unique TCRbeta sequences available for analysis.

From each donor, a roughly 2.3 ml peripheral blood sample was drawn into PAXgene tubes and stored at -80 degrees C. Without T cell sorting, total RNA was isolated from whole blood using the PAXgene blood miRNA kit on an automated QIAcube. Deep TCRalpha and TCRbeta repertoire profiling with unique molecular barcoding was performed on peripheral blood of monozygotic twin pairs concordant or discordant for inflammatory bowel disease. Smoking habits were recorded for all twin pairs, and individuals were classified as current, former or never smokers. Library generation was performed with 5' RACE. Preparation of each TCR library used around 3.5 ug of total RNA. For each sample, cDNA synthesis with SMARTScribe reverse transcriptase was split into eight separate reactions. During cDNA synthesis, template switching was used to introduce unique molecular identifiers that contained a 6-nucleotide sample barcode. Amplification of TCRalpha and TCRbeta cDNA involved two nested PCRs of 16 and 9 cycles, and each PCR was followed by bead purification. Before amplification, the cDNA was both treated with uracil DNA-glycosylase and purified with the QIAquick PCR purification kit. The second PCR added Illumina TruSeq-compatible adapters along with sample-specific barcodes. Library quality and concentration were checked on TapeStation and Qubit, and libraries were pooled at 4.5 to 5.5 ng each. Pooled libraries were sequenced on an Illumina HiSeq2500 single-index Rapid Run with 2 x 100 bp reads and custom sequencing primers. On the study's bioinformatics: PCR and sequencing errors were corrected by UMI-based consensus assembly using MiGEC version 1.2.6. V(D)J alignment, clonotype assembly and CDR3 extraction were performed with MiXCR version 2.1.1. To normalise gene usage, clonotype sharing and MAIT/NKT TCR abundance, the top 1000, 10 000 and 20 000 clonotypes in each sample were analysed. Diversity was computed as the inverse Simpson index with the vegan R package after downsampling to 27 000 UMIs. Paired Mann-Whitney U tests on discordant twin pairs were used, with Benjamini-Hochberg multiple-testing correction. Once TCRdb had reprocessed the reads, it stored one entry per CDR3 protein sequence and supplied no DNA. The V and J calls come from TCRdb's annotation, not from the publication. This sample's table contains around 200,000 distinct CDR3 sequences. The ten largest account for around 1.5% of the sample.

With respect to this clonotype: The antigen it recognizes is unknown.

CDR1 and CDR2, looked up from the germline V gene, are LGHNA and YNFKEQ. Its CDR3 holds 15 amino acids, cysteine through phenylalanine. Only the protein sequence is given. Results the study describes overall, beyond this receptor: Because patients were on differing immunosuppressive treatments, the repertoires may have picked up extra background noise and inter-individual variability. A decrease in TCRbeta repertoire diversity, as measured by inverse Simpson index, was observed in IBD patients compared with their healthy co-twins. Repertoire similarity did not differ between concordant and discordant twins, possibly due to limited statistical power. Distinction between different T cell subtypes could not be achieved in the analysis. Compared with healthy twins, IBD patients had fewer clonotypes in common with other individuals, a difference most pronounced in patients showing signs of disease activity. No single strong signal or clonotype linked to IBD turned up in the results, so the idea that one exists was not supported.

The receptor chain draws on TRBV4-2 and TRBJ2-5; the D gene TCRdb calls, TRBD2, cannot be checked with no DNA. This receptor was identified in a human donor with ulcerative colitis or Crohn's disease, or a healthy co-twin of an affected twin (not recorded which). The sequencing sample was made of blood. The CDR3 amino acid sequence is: CASSQRLAVQETQYF.